A single sample gave rise to the 12 T cell receptor beta chains below, sequenced in a study of T-cell memory formation after mild COVID-19. TCRdb itself ran the 5' RACE reads through MiXCR, one entry per CDR3 protein. The repertoire consists of approximately 180,000 distinct CDR3 sequences, with around 15% occurring once and the leading ten covering around 1.9%. Specimen: PBMCs or a T cell subset sorted from them (not recorded which). These receptors all stem from an adult woman who had mild COVID-19 (a few samples of this study predate the infection). Cell type and time point are not known.

This clonotype was observed a handful of times. This sequence joins TRBV15 and TRBJ1-5; perhaps TRBD1 as D (6 bases). Germline V gene lookup returns CDR1 LNHNV and CDR2 YYDKDF (reference sequence). Between the trimmed V and J ends, which lost 0 bases and 1 base, there was a span of 10 bases. CDR3 length: 16 residues. CDR3 DNA sequence: TGTGCCACCAGCAGAGATCCAGGGGCAAGCAATCAGCCCCAGCATTTT. It is translated as CATSRDPGASNQPQHF.

This clonotype appeared a few times. The chain recombines TRBV12-3 or TRBV12-4 with TRBJ1-2; D gene ambiguous. V was cut by 4 bases and J by 1 base, with 4 bases left in between. There are 12 residues in the CDR3. CDR3 loop: CASSWDNYGYTF. The DNA of the CDR3 is TGTGCCAGCAGTTGGGATAACTATGGCTACACCTTC.

This clonotype was observed a handful of times. The V and J genes are TRBV7-8 and TRBJ2-3; D may be TRBD2 (6 bases). CDR1 SGHVS and CDR2 FQNEAQ come from the germline V gene. This CDR3 has 15 residues. The V gene lost 5 bases and the J gene lost 4 bases, with 16 bases spanning the gap. The CDR3 nucleotides read TGTGCCAGCAGCCAAGGAGGGGTCCTCTCAGATACGCAGTATTTT. Protein sequence: CASSQGGVLSDTQYF.

V is TRBV2 and J is TRBJ2-7; 9 bases are a match to TRBD1. Germline V gene sequence: CDR1 SNHLY, CDR2 FYNNEI. The ends lost 4 bases at V and 4 bases at J; junction bases unmatched: 8. The CDR3 is 15 amino acids. CDR3 region: CASSGPGQGTYEQYF. CDR3 nucleotides: TGTGCCAGCAGTGGGCCGGGACAGGGTACTTACGAGCAGTACTTC.

This clonotype came up a few times. The DNA of the CDR3 is TGTGCCGCCGGGGCAGAGGCACCCAACACTGAAGCTTTCTTT. This codes for CAAGAEAPNTEAFF. This chain joins TRBV3-1 and TRBJ1-1, with D possibly matching TRBD1 (5 bases). CDR1 LGHDT and CDR2 YNNKEL come from the germline V gene (reference sequence). V lost 11 bases to trimming and J lost 2 bases, with 18 bases between them. This CDR3 has 14 amino acids. Filled out from reference TRBV3-1 and TRBJ1-1, the complete variable domain reads DTAVSQTPKYLVTQMGNDKSIKCEQNLGHDTMYWYKQDSKKFLKIMFSYNNKELIINETVPNRFSPKSPDKAHLNLHINSLELGDSAVYFCAAGAEAPNTEAFFGQGTRLTVV.

This clonotype was observed a few times. The chain recombines TRBV29-1 with TRBJ2-7; 7 nucleotides line up with TRBD2. Trimming at V came to 2 bases and at J to 3 bases, leaving 1 base not matched to a gene. The germline V gene encodes CDR1 SQVTM and CDR2 ANQGSEA. This CDR3 contains 12 residues. In DNA, the CDR3 is TGCAGCGTTGAATCTAGCGGCTACGAGCAGTACTTC. Protein sequence: CSVESSGYEQYF.

This clonotype was observed a few times. The gene calls are TRBV4-1 and TRBJ2-7; the D gene is possibly TRBD2 (7 bases). The V gene lost 2 bases and the J gene lost 3 bases, with 14 bases spanning the gap. This CDR3 has 15 amino acids. Per germline, CDR1 MGHRA and CDR2 YSYEKL. As DNA, the CDR3 is TGCGCCAGCAGCCAATTCCCGGGGGGCCTCTACGAGCAGTACTTC. Translated, it gives CASSQFPGGLYEQYF.

This clonotype was seen more than once but under ten times. The chain couples TRBV12-3 or TRBV12-4 to TRBJ1-3; no clear D. Trimming left V 4 bases short and J 0 bases short, with 7 bases between. The CDR3 runs 14 residues. In nucleotides, the CDR3 is TGTGCCAGCAGTTCTACTTACTCTGGAAACACCATATATTTT. Translating gives CASSSTYSGNTIYF.

The rearrangement uses TRBV4-1 and TRBJ2-5; tentatively, D is TRBD2 (6 bases). The germline V gene encodes CDR1 MGHRA and CDR2 YSYEKL. V was shortened by 3 bases and J by 7 bases, with 9 bases between the two germline ends. This CDR3 region has 12 residues. The CDR3 DNA sequence: TGCGCCAGCAGCCAGGGACTTGGGACCCAGTACTTC. Protein product: CASSQGLGTQYF.

Only a few counts were recorded for this clonotype. V and J are TRBV20-1 and TRBJ1-1; tentatively, D is TRBD1 (5 bases). The CDR3 is 14 residues long. Germline CDR1 is DFQATT and CDR2 is SNEGSKA (reference sequence). The V end lost 2 bases, the J end lost 1 base, and 11 bases lay between the germline ends. CDR3 in DNA: TGCAGTGCTAGACTGGGACGGAAGAACACTGAAGCTTTCTTT. Encoded protein: CSARLGRKNTEAFF.

This clonotype showed up just a few times. This chain joins TRBV6-5 and TRBJ1-2; 7 nucleotides match TRBD1. Per germline, CDR1 MNHEY and CDR2 SVGAGI. The trim removed 8 bases at V and 0 bases at J, leaving 6 bases unmatched. This CDR3 contains 14 residues. The CDR3 here is CASHSTGTNYGYTF. The CDR3 DNA reads as TGTGCCAGCCACTCGACAGGGACTAACTATGGCTACACCTTC.

This clonotype showed up just a few times. The rearrangement links TRBV6-2 or TRBV6-3 to TRBJ1-2; 9 positions match TRBD1. Germline loops: CDR1 MNHEY, CDR2 SVGEGT. The CDR3 loop spans 12 amino acids. V was clipped by 8 bases and J by 13 bases; unmatched bases: 11. CDR3 residues: CASLGTGSSVTF. The CDR3, as DNA: TGTGCCAGCCTCGGGACAGGGTCTTCTGTCACCTTC.